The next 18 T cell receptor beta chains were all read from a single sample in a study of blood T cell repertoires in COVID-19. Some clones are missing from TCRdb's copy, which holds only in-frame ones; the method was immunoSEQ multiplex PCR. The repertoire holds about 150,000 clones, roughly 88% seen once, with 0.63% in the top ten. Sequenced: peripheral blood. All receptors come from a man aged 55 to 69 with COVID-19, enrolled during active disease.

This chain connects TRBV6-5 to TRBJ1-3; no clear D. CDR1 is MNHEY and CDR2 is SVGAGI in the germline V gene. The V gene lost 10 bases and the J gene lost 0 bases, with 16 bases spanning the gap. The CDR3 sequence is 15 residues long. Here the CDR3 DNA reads TGTGCCACCCGGAGAACACCTACCTCTGGAAACACCATATATTTT. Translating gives CATRRTPTSGNTIYF.

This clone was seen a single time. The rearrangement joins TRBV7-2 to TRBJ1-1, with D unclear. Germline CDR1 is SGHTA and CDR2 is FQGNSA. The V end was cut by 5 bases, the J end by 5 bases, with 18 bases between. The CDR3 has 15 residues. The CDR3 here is CASSPWARGGTEAFF. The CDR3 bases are TGTGCCAGCAGCCCTTGGGCCCGGGGTGGGACTGAAGCTTTCTTT.

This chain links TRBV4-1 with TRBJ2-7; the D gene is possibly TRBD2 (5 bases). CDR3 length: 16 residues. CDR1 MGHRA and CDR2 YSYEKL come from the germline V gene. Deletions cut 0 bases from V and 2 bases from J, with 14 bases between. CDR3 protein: CASSQDPSIPTYEQYF. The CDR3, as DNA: TGCGCCAGCAGCCAAGATCCTAGCATTCCTACCTACGAGCAGTACTTC.

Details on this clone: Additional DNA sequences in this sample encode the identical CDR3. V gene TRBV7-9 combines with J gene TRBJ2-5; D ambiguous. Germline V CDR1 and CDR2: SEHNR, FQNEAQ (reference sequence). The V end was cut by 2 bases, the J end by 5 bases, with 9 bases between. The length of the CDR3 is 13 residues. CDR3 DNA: TGTGCCAGCAGCTTAACCGGTTGGGAGACCCAGTACTTC. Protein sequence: CASSLTGWETQYF.

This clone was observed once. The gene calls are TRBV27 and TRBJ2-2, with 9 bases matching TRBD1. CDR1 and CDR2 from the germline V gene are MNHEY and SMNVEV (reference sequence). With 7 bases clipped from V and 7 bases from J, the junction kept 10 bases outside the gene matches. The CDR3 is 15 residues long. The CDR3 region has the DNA TGTGCCAGCAACCCCACCGGACAGGGGAACGGGGAGCTGTTTTTT. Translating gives CASNPTGQGNGELFF.

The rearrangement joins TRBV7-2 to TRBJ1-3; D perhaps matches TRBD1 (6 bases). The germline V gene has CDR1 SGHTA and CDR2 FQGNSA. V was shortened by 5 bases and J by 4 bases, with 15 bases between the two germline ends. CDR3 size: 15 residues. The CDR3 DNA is TGTGCCAGCAGCACCATACCAGGGGTCGGAAACACCATATATTTT. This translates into CASSTIPGVGNTIYF.

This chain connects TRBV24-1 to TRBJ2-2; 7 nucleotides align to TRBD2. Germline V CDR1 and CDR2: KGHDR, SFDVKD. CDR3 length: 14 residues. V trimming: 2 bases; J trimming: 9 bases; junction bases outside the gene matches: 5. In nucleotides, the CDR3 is TGTGCCACCAGTGATTCGGGGGGAGGCCGGGAGCTGTTTTTT. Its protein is CATSDSGGGRELFF.

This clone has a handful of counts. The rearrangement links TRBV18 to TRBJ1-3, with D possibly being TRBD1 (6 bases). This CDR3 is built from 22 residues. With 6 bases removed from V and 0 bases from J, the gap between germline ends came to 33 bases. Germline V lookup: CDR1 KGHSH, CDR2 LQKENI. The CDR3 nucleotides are TGTGCCAGCTCGCGCGCCACAGGGATACCGCTCCGACCGAGACTCTCTGGAAACACCATATATTTT. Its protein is CASSRATGIPLRPRLSGNTIYF.

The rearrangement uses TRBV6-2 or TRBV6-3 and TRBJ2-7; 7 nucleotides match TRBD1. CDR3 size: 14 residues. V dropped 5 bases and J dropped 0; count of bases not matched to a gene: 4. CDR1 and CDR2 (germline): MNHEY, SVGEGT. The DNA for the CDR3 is TGTGCCAGCAGTACAAGGACAGGCTCCTACGAGCAGTACTTC. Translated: CASSTRTGSYEQYF.

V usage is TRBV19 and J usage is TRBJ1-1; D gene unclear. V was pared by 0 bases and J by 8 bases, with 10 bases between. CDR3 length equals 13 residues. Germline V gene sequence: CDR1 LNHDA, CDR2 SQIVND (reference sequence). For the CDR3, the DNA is TGTGCCAGTAGTATAGATCCAATTTCCGAAGCTTTCTTT. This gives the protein CASSIDPISEAFF. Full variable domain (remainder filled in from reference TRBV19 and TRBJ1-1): DGGITQSPKYLFRKEGQNVTLSCEQNLNHDAMYWYRQDPGQGLRLIYYSQIVNDFQKGDIAEGYSVSREKKESFPLTVTSAQKNPTAFYLCASSIDPISEAFFGQGTRLTVV.

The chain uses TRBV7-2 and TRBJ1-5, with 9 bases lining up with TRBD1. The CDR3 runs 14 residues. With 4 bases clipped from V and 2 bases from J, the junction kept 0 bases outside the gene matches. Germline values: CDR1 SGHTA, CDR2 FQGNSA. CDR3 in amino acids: CASSWDRGNQPQHF. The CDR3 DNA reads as TGTGCCAGCAGCTGGGACAGGGGCAATCAGCCCCAGCATTTT.

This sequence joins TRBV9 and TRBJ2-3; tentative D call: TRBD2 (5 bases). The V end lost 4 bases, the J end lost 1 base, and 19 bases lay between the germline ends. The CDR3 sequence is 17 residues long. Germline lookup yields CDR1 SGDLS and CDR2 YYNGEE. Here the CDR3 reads CASSPRSSAEGTDTQYF. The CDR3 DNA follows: TGTGCCAGCAGCCCTCGGTCGTCGGCGGAGGGCACAGATACGCAGTATTTT.

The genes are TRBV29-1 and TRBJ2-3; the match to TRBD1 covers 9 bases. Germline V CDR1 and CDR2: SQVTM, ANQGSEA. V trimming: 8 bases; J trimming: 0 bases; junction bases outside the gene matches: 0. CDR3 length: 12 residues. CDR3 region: CSTGGSTDTQYF. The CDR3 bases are TGCAGCACAGGGGGCAGCACAGATACGCAGTATTTT.

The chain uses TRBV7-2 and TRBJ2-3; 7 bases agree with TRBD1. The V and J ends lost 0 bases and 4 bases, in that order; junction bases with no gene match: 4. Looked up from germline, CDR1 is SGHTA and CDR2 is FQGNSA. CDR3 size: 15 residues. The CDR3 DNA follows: TGTGCCAGCAGCTTAGCGGGCAGGGGGTCAGATACGCAGTATTTT. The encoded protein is CASSLAGRGSDTQYF.

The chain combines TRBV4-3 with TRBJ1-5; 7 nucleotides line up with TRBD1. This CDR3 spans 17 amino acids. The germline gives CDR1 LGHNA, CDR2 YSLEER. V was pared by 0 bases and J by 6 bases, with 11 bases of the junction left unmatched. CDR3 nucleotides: TGCGCCAGCAGCCAAGATCACAGGGGCCCCCCTTTTCAGCCCCAGCATTTT. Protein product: CASSQDHRGPPFQPQHF.

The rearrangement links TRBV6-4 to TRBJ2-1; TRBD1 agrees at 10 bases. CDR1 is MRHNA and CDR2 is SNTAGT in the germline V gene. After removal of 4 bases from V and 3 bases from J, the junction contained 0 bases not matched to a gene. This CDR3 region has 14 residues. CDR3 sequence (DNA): TGTGCCAGCAGTGGGACAGGGGGCTACAATGAGCAGTTCTTC. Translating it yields CASSGTGGYNEQFF.

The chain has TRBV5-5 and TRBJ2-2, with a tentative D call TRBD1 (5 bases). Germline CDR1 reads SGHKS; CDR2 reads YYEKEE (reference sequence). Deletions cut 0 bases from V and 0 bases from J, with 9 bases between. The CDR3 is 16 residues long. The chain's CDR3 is CASSLAQAANTGELFF. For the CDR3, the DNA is TGTGCCAGCAGCTTGGCACAGGCCGCGAACACCGGGGAGCTGTTTTTT.

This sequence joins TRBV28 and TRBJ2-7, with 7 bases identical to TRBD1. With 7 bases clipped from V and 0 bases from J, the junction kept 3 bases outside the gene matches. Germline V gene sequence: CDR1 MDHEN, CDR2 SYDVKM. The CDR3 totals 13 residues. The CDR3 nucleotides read TGTGCCAGCACATGGGACAGCTCCTACGAGCAGTACTTC. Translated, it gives CASTWDSSYEQYF.